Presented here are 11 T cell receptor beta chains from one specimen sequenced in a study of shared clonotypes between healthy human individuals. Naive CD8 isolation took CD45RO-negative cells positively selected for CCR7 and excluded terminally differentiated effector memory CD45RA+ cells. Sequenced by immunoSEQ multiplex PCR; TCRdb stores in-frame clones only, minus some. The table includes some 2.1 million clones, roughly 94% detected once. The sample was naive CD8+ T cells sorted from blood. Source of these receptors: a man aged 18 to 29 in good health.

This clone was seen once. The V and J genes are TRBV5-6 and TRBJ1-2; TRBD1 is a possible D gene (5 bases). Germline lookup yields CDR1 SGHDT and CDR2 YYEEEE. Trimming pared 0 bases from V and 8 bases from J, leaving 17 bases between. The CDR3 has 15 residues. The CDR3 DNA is TGTGCCAGCAGCTTGGAAGACAGTGTCCGAGTGGGCTACACCTTC. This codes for CASSLEDSVRVGYTF.

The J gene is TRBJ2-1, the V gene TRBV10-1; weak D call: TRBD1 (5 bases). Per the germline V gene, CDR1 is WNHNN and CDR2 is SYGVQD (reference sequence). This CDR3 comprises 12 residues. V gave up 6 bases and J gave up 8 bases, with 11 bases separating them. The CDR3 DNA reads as TGCGCCAGCAGGACAGATCCCTATGAGCAGTTCTTC. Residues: CASRTDPYEQFF.

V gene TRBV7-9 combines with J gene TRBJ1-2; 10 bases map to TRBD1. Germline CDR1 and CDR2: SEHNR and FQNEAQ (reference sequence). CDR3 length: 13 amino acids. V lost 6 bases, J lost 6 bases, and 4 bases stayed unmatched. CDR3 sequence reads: CASRVGTGDGYTF. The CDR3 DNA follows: TGTGCCAGCAGGGTAGGGACAGGGGATGGCTACACCTTC.

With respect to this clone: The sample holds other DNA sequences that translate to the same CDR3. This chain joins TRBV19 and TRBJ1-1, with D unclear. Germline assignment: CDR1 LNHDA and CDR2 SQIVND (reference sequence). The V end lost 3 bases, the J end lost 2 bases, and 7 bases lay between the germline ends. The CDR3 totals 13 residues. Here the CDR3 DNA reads TGTGCCAGTAGTATCTCCACAAACACTGAAGCTTTCTTT. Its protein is CASSISTNTEAFF.

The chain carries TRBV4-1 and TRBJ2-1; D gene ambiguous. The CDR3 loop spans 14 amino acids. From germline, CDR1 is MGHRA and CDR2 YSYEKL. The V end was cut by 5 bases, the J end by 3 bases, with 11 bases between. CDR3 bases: TGCGCCAGCAGCGTCAGCGCAAACTACAATGAGCAGTTCTTC. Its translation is CASSVSANYNEQFF.

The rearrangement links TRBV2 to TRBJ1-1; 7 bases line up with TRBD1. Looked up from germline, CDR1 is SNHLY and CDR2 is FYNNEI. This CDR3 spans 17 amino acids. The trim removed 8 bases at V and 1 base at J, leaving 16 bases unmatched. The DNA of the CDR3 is TGTGCCAGCTACGGAGACAGGGATCAGGTGGGGAACACTGAAGCTTTCTTT. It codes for CASYGDRDQVGNTEAFF.

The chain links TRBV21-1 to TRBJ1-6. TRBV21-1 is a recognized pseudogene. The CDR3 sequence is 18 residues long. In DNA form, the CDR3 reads TGTGCCAGCAGCAAAGTGGTAAGAAGGGGGGGGTATAATTCACCCCTCCACTTT. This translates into CASSKVVRRGGYNSPLHF.

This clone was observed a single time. CDR3 sequence reads: CSALGGRGNEQYF. The DNA for the CDR3 is TGCAGCGCCCTCGGGGGGCGCGGCAACGAGCAGTACTTC. The chain uses TRBV29-1 and TRBJ2-7; possibly TRBD2 for D (7 bases). The CDR3 loop spans 13 amino acids. Germline-derived CDR1 and CDR2 are SQVTM and ANQGSEA. With 7 bases removed from V and 5 bases from J, the gap between germline ends came to 18 bases.

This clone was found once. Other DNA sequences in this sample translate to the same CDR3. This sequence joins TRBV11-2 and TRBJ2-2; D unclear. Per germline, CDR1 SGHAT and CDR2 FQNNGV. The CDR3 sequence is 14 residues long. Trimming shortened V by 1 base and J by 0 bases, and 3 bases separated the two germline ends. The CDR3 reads CASSLGSNTGELFF. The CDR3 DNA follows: TGTGCCAGCAGCTTAGGGTCGAACACCGGGGAGCTGTTTTTT.

The DNA of the CDR3 is TGTGCCAGCAGCCCGGGGACTAGCGGGAGTATTAATGAGCAGTTCTTC. It specifies CASSPGTSGSINEQFF. V usage is TRBV7-6 and J usage is TRBJ2-1, with TRBD2 matching 14 bases. CDR1 SGHVS and CDR2 FNYEAQ come from the germline V gene. This CDR3 comprises 16 residues. With 5 bases clipped from V and 7 bases from J, the junction kept 7 bases outside the gene matches.

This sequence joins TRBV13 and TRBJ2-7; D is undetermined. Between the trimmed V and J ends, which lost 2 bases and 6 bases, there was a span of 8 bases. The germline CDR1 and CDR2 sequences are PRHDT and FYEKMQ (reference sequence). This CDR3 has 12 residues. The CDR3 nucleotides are TGTGCCAGCAGCTTAACCGCCGGCGAGCAGTACTTC. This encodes CASSLTAGEQYF.